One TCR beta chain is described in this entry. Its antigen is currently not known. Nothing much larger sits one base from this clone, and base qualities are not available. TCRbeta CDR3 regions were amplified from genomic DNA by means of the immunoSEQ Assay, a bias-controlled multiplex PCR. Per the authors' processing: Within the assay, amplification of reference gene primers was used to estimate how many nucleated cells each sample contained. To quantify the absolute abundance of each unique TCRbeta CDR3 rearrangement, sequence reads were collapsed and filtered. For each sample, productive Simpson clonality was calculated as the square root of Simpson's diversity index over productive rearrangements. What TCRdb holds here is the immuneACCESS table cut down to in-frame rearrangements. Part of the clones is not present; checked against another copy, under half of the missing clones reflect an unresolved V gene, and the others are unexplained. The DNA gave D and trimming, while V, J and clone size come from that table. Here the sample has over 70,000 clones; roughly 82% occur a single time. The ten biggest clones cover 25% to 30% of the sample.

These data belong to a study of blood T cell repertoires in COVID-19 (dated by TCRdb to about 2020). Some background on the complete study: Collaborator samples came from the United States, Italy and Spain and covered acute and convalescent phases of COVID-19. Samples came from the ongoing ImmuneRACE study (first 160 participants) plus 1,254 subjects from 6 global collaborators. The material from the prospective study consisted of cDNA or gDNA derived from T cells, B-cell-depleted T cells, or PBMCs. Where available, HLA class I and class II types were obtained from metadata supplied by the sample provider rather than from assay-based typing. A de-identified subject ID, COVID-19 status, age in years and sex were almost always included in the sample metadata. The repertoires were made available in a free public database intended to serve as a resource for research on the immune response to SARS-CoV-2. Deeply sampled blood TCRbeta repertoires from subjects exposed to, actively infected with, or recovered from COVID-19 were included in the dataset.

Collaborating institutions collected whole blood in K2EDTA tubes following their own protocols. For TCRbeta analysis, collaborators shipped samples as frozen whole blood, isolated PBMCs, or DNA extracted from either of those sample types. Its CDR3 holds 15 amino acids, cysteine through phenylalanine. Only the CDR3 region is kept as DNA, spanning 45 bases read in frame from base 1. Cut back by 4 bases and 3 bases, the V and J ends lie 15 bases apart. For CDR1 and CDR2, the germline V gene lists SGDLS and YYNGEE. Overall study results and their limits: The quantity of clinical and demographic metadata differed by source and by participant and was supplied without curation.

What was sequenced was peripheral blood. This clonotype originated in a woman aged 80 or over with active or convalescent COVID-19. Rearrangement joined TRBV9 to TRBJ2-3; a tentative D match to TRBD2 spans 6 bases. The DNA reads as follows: TGTGCCAGCAGCCCCAAGGGCGGGGAAACAGATACGCAGTATTTT. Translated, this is CASSPKGGETDTQYF.